This T cell receptor (beta chain) was identified during a study of beta chain features in type 1 diabetes (dated by TCRdb to 2016 to 2018). Background for the entire study: Mean age, gender distribution, total cell number and subset yield were not different between patients and healthy donors. Whereas all 28 donors provided naive and central memory subsets, regulatory and stem cell-like memory subsets were isolated from just 8 patients and roughly 8 healthy donors. A total of around 100 million sorted cells were examined across all samples, and RNA yield correlated strongly with the number of cells per subset. The study compared the TCRB repertoires of sorted circulating CD4+ T cell subsets in recently diagnosed type 1 diabetes patients with those in matched healthy donors.

Remarks on this clone: No antigen is known for it. No base quality values were provided; no much bigger clone lies one nucleotide off.

Paper-wide results and their limitations: Naive, central memory and regulatory TCRB repertoires appeared to be more similar among patients than among healthy donors. Because the HLA sub-analyses included only small numbers of individuals, any influence of HLA type on TCRB rearrangement was left unresolved. PCR may preferentially amplify shorter templates, but because patient and control samples were amplified and corrected together, any resulting skew would affect both groups equally. At VDJ recombination sites, patients with type 1 diabetes made fewer insertions and deleted more nucleotides, a pattern implying thymic rearrangement abnormalities. In all four CD4+ subsets, TCRB CDR3 length was moderately but significantly shorter in type 1 diabetes patients. Because cDNA was sequenced instead of genomic DNA, activated cells with high expression could be over-represented, although the groups did not differ in activation or CD3 levels.

The entire isolated RNA was reverse transcribed using the High Capacity cDNA Reverse Transcription Kit, and thus expressed TCRB transcripts were sequenced. Deep immunoSEQ sequencing was performed on naive, central memory and regulatory T cell samples, with an average of roughly 3.5 million total reads per sample. After sorted cells were lysed in RLT buffer, RNA was extracted with DNase-treated RNeasy Micro or Mini kits, with the choice depending on cell number. Each cell subset was processed separately to prevent cross-contamination, with patient and healthy donor samples processed together. TCRB sequences were amplified from cDNA with the immunoSEQ multiplex PCR, producing 87-bp fragments spanning the CDR3 region. Amplicons were sequenced on the Illumina HiSeq platform. The paper's data handling went like this. PCR bias was corrected computationally using synthetic template baselines, and reads within Hamming distance 2 were collapsed, with unmergeable singletons discarded. By aligning reads against IMGT, V, D and J genes, CDR3 length, and insertions or deletions at six rearrangement sites were assigned. Clonotype counts were normalized to sorted cell number within each subset before computing true diversity and Gini coefficients with the tcR R package. Repertoire sharing was quantified using the overlap coefficient calculated on TCRB nucleotide sequences. TCRdb mirrors the immuneACCESS table, restricted to in-frame sequences. Some clones are absent from its copies; in checked studies, under half trace to an unresolved V gene, and the reason for the others is unknown. That table supplies the V and J calls and clone size; D and trimming were determined from the DNA. This sample comprises roughly 100,000 clones, roughly 28% of them detected only once. The ten largest clones represent more than 0.5% of the sample.

A single peripheral blood draw of 95 to 150 mL on average was collected from each donor into heparinised tubes. Using a panel that included CD45RO, CCR7, CD25, CD127, CD95 and CD27, naive, central memory, regulatory and stem cell-like memory CD4+ T cells were sorted on a BD FACSAria II. All sorted populations exceeded 98% purity. PBMCs were isolated right away by Lymphoprep density gradient centrifugation and were stained directly, without culture. Samples were stained and sorted in pairs, with one healthy donor and one patient per experiment, so that batch effects were minimized. The source is a young woman with type 1 diabetes. Specimen: central memory CD4+ T cells from blood.

DNA sequence: TGTGCCAGCAGTGAAGCGCTTCTGAGGGCGTATGGCACTGAAGCTTTCTTT. Translated, it reads CASSEALLRAYGTEAFF. Recombination linked TRBV2 to TRBJ1-1, with the D gene call left open. The CDR1 and CDR2 encoded by the germline V gene are SNHLY and FYNNEI. The trim is 0 bases for V and 4 bases for J, with a gap of 18 bases between the germline ends. There are 17 amino acids in the CDR3, from cysteine to phenylalanine inclusive. The CDR3 DNA has 51 bases and is translated from base 1.